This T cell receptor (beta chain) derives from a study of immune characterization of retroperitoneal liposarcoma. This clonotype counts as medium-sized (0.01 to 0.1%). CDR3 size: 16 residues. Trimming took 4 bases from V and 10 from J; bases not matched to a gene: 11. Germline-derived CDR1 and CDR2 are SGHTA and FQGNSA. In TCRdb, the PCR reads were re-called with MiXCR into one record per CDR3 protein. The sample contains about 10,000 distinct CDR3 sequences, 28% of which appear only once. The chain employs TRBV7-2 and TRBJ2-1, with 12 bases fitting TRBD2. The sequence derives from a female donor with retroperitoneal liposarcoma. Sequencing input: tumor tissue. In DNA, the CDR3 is TGTGCCAGCAGCTCCGGACTAGCGGGACCCTTCTACGAGCAGTTCTTC. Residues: CASSSGLAGPFYEQFF.